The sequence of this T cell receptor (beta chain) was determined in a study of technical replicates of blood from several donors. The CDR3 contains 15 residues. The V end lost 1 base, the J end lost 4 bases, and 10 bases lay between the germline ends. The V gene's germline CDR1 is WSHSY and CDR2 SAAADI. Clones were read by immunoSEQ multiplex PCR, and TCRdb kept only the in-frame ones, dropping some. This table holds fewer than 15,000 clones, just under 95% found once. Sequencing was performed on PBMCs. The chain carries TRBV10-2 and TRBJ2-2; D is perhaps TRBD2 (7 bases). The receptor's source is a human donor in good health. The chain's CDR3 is CASSEFGGATGELFF. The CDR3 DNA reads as TGCGCCAGCAGTGAGTTTGGGGGGGCCACCGGGGAGCTGTTTTTT.